The 22 T cell receptor beta chains reported below all come from one sample, sequenced in a study of shared clonotypes between healthy human individuals. Assay: immunoSEQ multiplex PCR; the TCRdb copy retains only in-frame clones and omits some. The sample includes about 710,000 clones, roughly two thirds of them seen just once. The sample taken for sequencing was memory CD4+ T cells sorted from blood. Noted subset: CD45RA-negative fraction. The source is a woman aged 30 to 39 in good health.

The table lists this clone with a few counts. The chain is built from TRBV10-2 and TRBJ2-7, with 7 bases matching TRBD1. After removal of 3 bases from V and 2 bases from J, the junction contained 10 bases not matched to a gene. The germline V gene has CDR1 WSHSY and CDR2 SAAADI. There are 16 residues in the CDR3. The CDR3 sequence: CASSDRQGQGAYEQYF. The DNA of the CDR3 is TGCGCCAGCAGTGATAGACAGGGCCAAGGAGCCTACGAGCAGTACTTC.

This chain uses TRBV5-1 with TRBJ1-2; 11 bases fit TRBD1. Germline V CDR1 and CDR2: SGHRS, YFSETQ. The CDR3 has 15 residues. J lost 7 bases, V lost 3 bases, and 8 bases had no gene match. The CDR3 here is CASSSSRTGGGGYTF. Written as DNA, the CDR3 is TGCGCCAGCAGCTCGAGCAGGACAGGGGGCGGTGGCTACACCTTC.

Notes on this clone: At the DNA level, this CDR3 is encoded by other sequences in the same sample as well. The V call is TRBV5-1, the J call TRBJ2-3; TRBD1 might be the D (5 bases). The CDR3 contains 14 residues. Trimming pared 0 bases from V and 4 bases from J, leaving 9 bases between. CDR1 and CDR2 (germline): SGHRS, YFSETQ. The CDR3 is CASSLATGPDTQYF. CDR3 sequence (DNA): TGCGCCAGCAGCTTGGCCACAGGTCCAGATACGCAGTATTTT.

The chain carries TRBV28 and TRBJ2-2; 12 bases are a match to TRBD1. The V and J ends lost 5 bases and 5 bases, in that order; junction bases with no gene match: 9. The V gene's germline CDR1 is MDHEN and CDR2 SYDVKM. This CDR3 has 17 amino acids. The CDR3 sequence: CASSTRGQGAMTGELFF. The DNA for the CDR3 is TGTGCCAGCAGTACCCGGGGACAGGGGGCTATGACCGGGGAGCTGTTTTTT.

This clone was observed many times. At the DNA level, this CDR3 is encoded by other sequences in the same sample as well. V and J are TRBV7-2 and TRBJ2-3; tentative D call: TRBD2 (6 bases). The CDR3 is made up of 14 amino acids. The V end lost 5 bases, the J end lost 1 base, and 10 bases lay between the germline ends. The germline V gene encodes CDR1 SGHTA and CDR2 FQGNSA. The CDR3: CASSLASGTDTQYF. CDR3 coding DNA: TGTGCCAGCAGCCTCGCTAGCGGCACAGATACGCAGTATTTT.

The CDR3 is CASKSGARTYSNQPQHF. Here the CDR3 DNA reads TGTGCCAGCAAATCGGGGGCCCGCACCTATAGCAATCAGCCCCAGCATTTT. The J gene is TRBJ1-5, the V gene TRBV28; a weak D match, TRBD1 (6 bases). V shed 7 bases and J shed 0 bases, with 19 bases lying between them. The germline V gene encodes CDR1 MDHEN and CDR2 SYDVKM. CDR3 size: 17 residues.

J is TRBJ1-2 and V is TRBV14; D is unresolved. The CDR3 consists of 13 residues. The germline V gene has CDR1 SGHDN and CDR2 FVKESK. V dropped 1 base and J dropped 4 bases, with 7 bases sitting between them. CDR3 nucleotides: TGTGCCAGCAGCCAAGTGAGTTTCTATGGCTACACCTTC. Translation: CASSQVSFYGYTF.

The V gene is TRBV9, the J gene TRBJ2-1; no clear D gene. Germline-derived CDR1 and CDR2 are SGDLS and YYNGEE. The CDR3 runs to 16 residues. V was pared by 0 bases and J by 10 bases, with 20 bases between. CDR3 region: CASSVAPPLAAEEQFF. The CDR3 coding sequence is TGTGCCAGCAGCGTAGCCCCCCCTTTAGCTGCGGAAGAGCAGTTCTTC.

For this clone: This same CDR3 is encoded by further DNA sequences in the sample. The rearrangement joins TRBV2 to TRBJ2-7, with 9 bases identical to TRBD1. Trimming took 4 bases from V and 0 from J; bases not matched to a gene: 1. CDR3 length: 14 amino acids. Per germline, CDR1 SNHLY and CDR2 FYNNEI. Written as DNA, the CDR3 is TGTGCCAGCAGTGGACAGGGGGTCTCCTACGAGCAGTACTTC. This gives the protein CASSGQGVSYEQYF.

This clone was observed a single time. The chain employs TRBV18 and TRBJ2-5; D uncertain. V lost 1 base and J 2 bases, leaving 5 bases between the germline ends. The CDR3 runs to 13 residues. Germline CDR1 and CDR2: KGHSH and LQKENI. For the CDR3, the DNA is TGTGCCAGCTCACCACTTAATCAAGAGACCCAGTACTTC. Its protein product is CASSPLNQETQYF.

The chain carries TRBV5-1 and TRBJ2-1, with 10 bases matching TRBD1. The CDR3 has 15 amino acids. J gave up 6 bases and V 4 bases, and 7 bases lay outside the gene matches. Per germline, CDR1 SGHRS and CDR2 YFSETQ. CDR3 sequence: CASSNRQGAGNEQFF. DNA for the CDR3: TGCGCCAGCAGCAACCGACAGGGGGCCGGCAATGAGCAGTTCTTC. The full variable domain, its missing parts supplied by reference TRBV5-1 and TRBJ2-1, is KAGVTQTPRYLIKTRGQQVTLSCSPISGHRSVSWYQQTPGQGLQFLFEYFSETQRNKGNFPGRFSGRQFSNSRSEMNVSTLELGDSALYLCASSNRQGAGNEQFFGPGTRLTVL.

V is TRBV28 and J is TRBJ1-3, with 8 bases identical to TRBD1. Germline-derived CDR1 and CDR2 are MDHEN and SYDVKM. V was pared by 8 bases and J by 5 bases, with 11 bases of the junction left unmatched. The CDR3 runs to 15 residues. The CDR3 DNA reads as TGTGCCAGCCGCCCCGGTCAGGGGGCTAGAAACACCATATATTTT. Its protein is CASRPGQGARNTIYF.

For the CDR3, the DNA is TGCGCCAGCAGCTTGGTTTGGACTAGCGGGAGTAGAAACACCGGGGAGCTGTTTTTT. This encodes CASSLVWTSGSRNTGELFF. The chain has TRBV5-1 and TRBJ2-2, with 13 bases identical to TRBD2. Germline V gives CDR1 SGHRS, CDR2 YFSETQ. The CDR3 has 19 amino acids. With 0 bases clipped from V and 2 bases from J, the junction kept 7 bases outside the gene matches. The full variable domain, in which reference TRBV5-1 and TRBJ2-2 provide the parts outside the CDR3, is KAGVTQTPRYLIKTRGQQVTLSCSPISGHRSVSWYQQTPGQGLQFLFEYFSETQRNKGNFPGRFSGRQFSNSRSEMNVSTLELGDSALYLCASSLVWTSGSRNTGELFFGEGSRLTVL.

This clone was counted a single time. One junction end disagrees with the germline gene, perhaps due to a read error. The chain links TRBV7-2 to TRBJ1-2; 10 bases are a match to TRBD1. The CDR3 loop spans 15 amino acids. Per the germline V gene, CDR1 is SGHTA and CDR2 is FQGNSA. The DNA of the CDR3 is TGTGCCAGCAGTTTAGGTACCGGGACAGGGGCTGGCTACACCTTC. It specifies CASSLGTGTGAGYTF.

The rearrangement uses TRBV2 and TRBJ2-5, with D perhaps matching TRBD1 (6 bases). The V end was cut by 0 bases, the J end by 5 bases, with 10 bases between. The CDR3 has 14 residues. Germline V CDR1 and CDR2: SNHLY, FYNNEI. CDR3 sequence: CASSEAGTFETQYF. DNA for the CDR3: TGTGCCAGCAGTGAAGCCGGGACATTTGAGACCCAGTACTTC.

The V gene is TRBV7-9, the J gene TRBJ2-2, with 7 bases matching TRBD1. The J segment lost 4 bases and the V segment lost 3 bases, leaving 11 bases of the junction unmatched. The CDR3 has 17 residues. The germline V gene encodes CDR1 SEHNR and CDR2 FQNEAQ (reference sequence). This chain's CDR3 is CASSFSRRSGGTGELFF. The CDR3 nucleotides are TGTGCCAGCAGCTTTTCGCGACGATCAGGGGGCACCGGGGAGCTGTTTTTT.

This chain uses TRBV6-5 with TRBJ2-3; possibly TRBD2 for D (7 bases). The CDR3 is made up of 15 amino acids. V was trimmed by 2 bases and J by 5 bases, leaving 14 bases between them. Germline V gene lookup returns CDR1 MNHEY and CDR2 SVGAGI. CDR3 in amino acids: CASSYGRGAKDTQYF. The CDR3 DNA sequence: TGTGCCAGCAGTTACGGCCGGGGGGCGAAAGATACGCAGTATTTT.

The V gene is TRBV19, the J gene TRBJ2-7; 15 bases are shared with TRBD2. The CDR3 runs 14 residues. V trimming: 6 bases; J trimming: 9 bases; junction bases outside the gene matches: 6. Per germline, CDR1 LNHDA and CDR2 SQIVND (reference sequence). CDR3 DNA sequence: TGTGCCAGTAGCCCGGGACTAGCGGGAGGAGTGCAGTACTTC. It is translated as CASSPGLAGGVQYF.

The rearrangement links TRBV5-6 to TRBJ1-4; 7 bases fit TRBD1. The CDR3 length is 12 residues. V lost 4 bases and J lost 13; bases outside the gene matches: 7. Germline CDR1 is SGHDT and CDR2 is YYEEEE. For the CDR3, the DNA is TGTGCCAGCAGCCAGGCACGGGACAGACTGTTTTTT. This gives the protein CASSQARDRLFF.

The V call is TRBV5-1, the J call TRBJ2-5, with D perhaps TRBD2 (5 bases). The CDR3 loop spans 14 amino acids. V dropped 2 bases and J dropped 4 bases, with 12 bases sitting between them. Germline CDR1 and CDR2: SGHRS and YFSETQ. CDR3 nucleotides: TGCGCCAGCAGCTTCGGTACGGGAACAGAGACCCAGTACTTC. Amino acids: CASSFGTGTETQYF. Filled out from reference TRBV5-1 and TRBJ2-5, the complete variable domain reads KAGVTQTPRYLIKTRGQQVTLSCSPISGHRSVSWYQQTPGQGLQFLFEYFSETQRNKGNFPGRFSGRQFSNSRSEMNVSTLELGDSALYLCASSFGTGTETQYFGPGTRLLVL.

This clone was observed a few times. The chain has TRBV5-6 and TRBJ2-2; 13 bases are shared with TRBD2. V shed 5 bases, J shed 4 bases, and the junction held 11 bases outside the gene matches. The germline V gene has CDR1 SGHDT and CDR2 YYEEEE. This CDR3 spans 18 amino acids. In DNA form, the CDR3 reads TGTGCCAGCAGTTCAAGGACTAGCGGGAGTAGGGTCACCGGGGAGCTGTTTTTT. It specifies CASSSRTSGSRVTGELFF.

CDR3 DNA sequence: TGCGCCAGCAGCTTGGCCGGAGAGGGCATTCAGTACTTC. It specifies CASSLAGEGIQYF. The J gene is TRBJ2-4, the V gene TRBV5-1, with TRBD2 as a possible D gene (5 bases). V lost 0 bases, J lost 9 bases, and 10 bases lay in between. Germline CDR1 and CDR2: SGHRS and YFSETQ. The CDR3 is 13 amino acids.